This entry describes one T cell receptor beta chain. No antigen is known for it. No per-base quality is available; no much larger clone lies one base away. The CDR3 regions of human TCRbeta chains were analyzed by immunosequencing. Turning to the authors' computational methods: Repertoire TCRs were checked for matches against a reference library of SARS-CoV-2-specific TCRs that had been generated using the MIRA antigen-specificity platform. Breadth was defined as the fraction of unique TCRs that were SARS-CoV-2-associated. Depth was defined as the fraction of total T cells that were SARS-CoV-2-associated. Using the MIRA data, each spike-specific TCR was mapped to the spike region that the TCR reacts to and placed in a CD4 or CD8 class. Log10-transformed breadth and depth values were compared by one-way ANOVA with Sidak's multiple comparisons tests. TCRdb obtained this table from immuneACCESS and retained in-frame rearrangements with V and J assigned. These tables miss some clones; where compared with another copy, unresolved V genes account for less than half of the shortfall, and the remainder is unexplained. D and trimming come from the DNA, and the V and J calls and clone size come from that table. This sample is represented by tens of thousands of clones; roughly 90% of them were singletons. The ten top clones hold 4% to 5.5% of the sample.

The entry originates in a study of T cell responses to AZD1222 COVID-19 vaccine (TCRdb year 2021). In terms of the full investigation: TCR sequencing was performed for about 240 trial participants, of whom some 200 were given two doses of AZD1222 and around 26 were given two doses of MenACWY control vaccine. Enrollment into the trials was organized by age into subgroups of 18-55, 56-69 and 70-plus years, and those subgroups contained approximately 160, 26 and 62 TCR-sequenced participants, respectively.

What the study reported, not specific to this receptor: After two AZD1222 doses, both the breadth and the depth of spike-specific TCRs were significantly higher than at day 0 and than in MenACWY recipients. Epitopes outside the regions mutated in the B.1.351 and B.1.1.7 variants were reportedly recognized by nearly half of the unique spike-specific TCRs. Only 5 to 7 AZD1222 recipients were SARS-CoV-2 seropositive at baseline, limiting conclusions about previously exposed vaccinees. Vaccine-associated CD4 TCRs spanned the whole spike protein, with dominant responses in regions 160-218 and 743-854. Participants were mostly white British and included more females than males, and it was suggested by the authors that clonal diversity may have been underestimated. Because no samples from the day 14 peak response were available, repertoires could be characterized only after the peak T cell response. The 56-69-year group was small, and its depth increase did not reach significance, likely because of low power.

The cysteine opens and the phenylalanine closes a CDR3 of 14 amino acids. Only CDR3 DNA remains: 42 bases, in frame from the first base. The trim is 1 base for V and 4 bases for J, with a gap of 11 bases between the germline ends. The CDR1 and CDR2 encoded by the germline V gene are SGHDN and FVKESK. This specimen's time point label, interpreted: about 28 days (+/-7) after the second vaccine dose. AZD1222 recipients whose second dose came at about 4 weeks and those whose second dose came at about 12 weeks were combined into one group, since spike-specific TCR depth and breadth did not differ between the two schedules. Vaccinee samples were obtained from the UK trials COV001 and COV002, which included a single-blind randomized controlled phase 2/3 trial of AZD1222 (ChAdOx1 nCoV-19) in healthy adults. For TCRbeta chain sequencing, PBMC samples from trial participants were taken at day 0 and at day 28 after the second dose.

The starting material was peripheral blood, obtained 28 days after the second AZD1222 dose. The chain was built from TRBV14 and TRBJ2-7; the D gene is possibly TRBD1, with 5 bases matching. This TCR was recovered from an adult who received the AZD1222 COVID-19 vaccine. The nucleotide sequence is TGTGCCAGCAGCCAAGGCGAGCAGGGTTACGAGCAGTACTTC. This gives the protein CASSQGEQGYEQYF.